This T cell receptor beta chain was recorded in a study of CD8 T cells in Susac syndrome. V dropped 1 base and J dropped 1 base, with 22 bases sitting between them. Germline V gene data show CDR1 as DFQATT and CDR2 as SNEGSKA (reference sequence). The CDR3 length is 18 residues. In blood CD8+ and CD4+ T cells, TCR beta underwent sequencing. Reverse transcription of roughly 0.5 to 1 ug RNA was carried out with random hexamers. Multiplex PCR with immunoSEQ amplified the TCR beta CDR3 across 54 Vbeta and 13 Jbeta. TCRdb ran MiXCR on the immunoSEQ multiplex PCR reads and lists one entry per CDR3 protein. The table includes 300,000 to 350,000 distinct CDR3 sequences, about 92% detected once.

This clonotype originated in a human donor with multiple sclerosis. The V and J genes are TRBV20-1 and TRBJ1-2; tentatively, D is TRBD1 (6 bases). The sequenced sample was CD4+ T cells from PBMCs. The CDR3 bases are TGCAGTGCTAGAGGGTTGTCCGGTGGTGGGGGCTTTAACTATGGCTACACCTTC. This codes for CSARGLSGGGGFNYGYTF.